This section outlines one T cell receptor beta chain sequence together with its context. Its antigen is currently unknown. Sequenced by immunoSEQ multiplex PCR; TCRdb stores in-frame clones only, minus some. This sample has approximately 720,000 clones; more than 70% occur once, and the top ten carry 1.8%. Each sample came from a Caucasian adult donor living in Nashville, Tennessee. The data are from a study of shared clonotypes between healthy human individuals. Study in general: Used for every donor were three CD4 naive, three CD4 memory, two CD8 naive and one CD8 memory plate.

The ends lost 4 bases at V and 8 bases at J; junction bases unmatched: 8. From germline, CDR1 is SQVTM and CDR2 ANQGSEA. This CDR3 comprises 14 residues. Study-wide points: Estimated richness values were generally larger in naive subsets than in memory subsets. Clonotype sharing across donors was expected to vary with sequencing depth.

The sequenced material came from memory CD4+ T cells sorted from blood. Documented subset: CD45RA-negative fraction. The chain has TRBV29-1 and TRBJ1-2, with TRBD1 matching 12 bases. This receptor was identified in a woman aged 25 to 39 in good health. This chain's CDR3 is CSVGGTGGFWGYTF. CDR3 DNA: TGCAGCGTTGGAGGGACAGGGGGCTTTTGGGGCTACACCTTC. Complete variable domain (other parts from reference TRBV29-1 and TRBJ1-2): SAVISQKPSRDICQRGTSLTIQCQVDSQVTMMFWYRQQPGQSLTLIATANQGSEATYESGFVIDKFPISRPNLTFSTLTVSNMSPEDSSIYLCSVGGTGGFWGYTFGSGTRLTVV.